The source of this T cell receptor beta chain is a study of Graves' ophthalmopathy and Graves' hyperthyroidism. Study background: The collection of peripheral blood took place at initial diagnosis, before any treatment.

People with hyperthyroidism were aged 18 to 65 and newly diagnosed, under 2 months' duration. Exclusion criteria comprised other autoimmune diseases, uncontrolled infections, pregnancy or lactation in patients. Amplification from RNA transcripts yielded the TCR beta CDR3 regions. Scientists carried out first-round RT-PCR using HTBI primers and then a second-round multiplex PCR. TCRdb used MiXCR to reprocess the multiplex PCR reads, holding one entry per CDR3 protein. The sample carries a few hundred thousand distinct CDR3 sequences, 15% to 20% recorded once. The V end was cut by 3 bases, the J end by 5 bases, with 17 bases between. The germline gives CDR1 DFQATT, CDR2 SNEGSKA (reference sequence). The CDR3 has 15 residues.

This receptor was taken from an adult woman with stable Graves' hyperthyroidism. V gene TRBV20-1 combines with J gene TRBJ1-5; D perhaps matches TRBD1 (5 bases). What was sequenced was peripheral blood. CDR3 bases: TGCAGTGCTAGGGACAAAGACCCTTTAGATCAGCCCCAGCATTTT. Amino acid sequence: CSARDKDPLDQPQHF.